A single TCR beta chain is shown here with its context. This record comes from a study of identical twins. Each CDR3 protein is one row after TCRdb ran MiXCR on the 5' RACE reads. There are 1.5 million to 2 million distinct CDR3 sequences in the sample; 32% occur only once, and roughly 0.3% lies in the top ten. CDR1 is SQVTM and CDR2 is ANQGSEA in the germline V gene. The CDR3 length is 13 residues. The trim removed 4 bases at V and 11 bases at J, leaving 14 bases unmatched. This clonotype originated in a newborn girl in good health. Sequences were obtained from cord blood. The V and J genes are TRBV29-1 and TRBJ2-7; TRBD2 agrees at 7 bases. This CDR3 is CSVGHGGRDQKYF. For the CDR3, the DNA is TGCAGCGTTGGGCACGGCGGGAGAGATCAAAAGTACTTC.